This T cell receptor beta chain was recovered during a study of identical twins. The table lists this clonotype with many counts. Via MiXCR, TCRdb re-called the 5' RACE reads, giving one row per CDR3 protein. The table lists about 700,000 distinct CDR3 sequences, over 5% of them singletons. Germline V gives CDR1 LGHNA, CDR2 YNFKEQ. Trimming took off 1 base at V and 6 bases at J, with 7 bases between the two ends. The CDR3 runs to 14 residues. V gene TRBV4-2 combines with J gene TRBJ1-6; D unresolved. Sequencing was carried out using naive T cells sorted from blood. The source is a young man in good health. The chain's CDR3 is CASSQVEINSPLHF. The CDR3 DNA reads TGTGCCAGCAGCCAAGTGGAGATTAATTCACCCCTCCACTTT.